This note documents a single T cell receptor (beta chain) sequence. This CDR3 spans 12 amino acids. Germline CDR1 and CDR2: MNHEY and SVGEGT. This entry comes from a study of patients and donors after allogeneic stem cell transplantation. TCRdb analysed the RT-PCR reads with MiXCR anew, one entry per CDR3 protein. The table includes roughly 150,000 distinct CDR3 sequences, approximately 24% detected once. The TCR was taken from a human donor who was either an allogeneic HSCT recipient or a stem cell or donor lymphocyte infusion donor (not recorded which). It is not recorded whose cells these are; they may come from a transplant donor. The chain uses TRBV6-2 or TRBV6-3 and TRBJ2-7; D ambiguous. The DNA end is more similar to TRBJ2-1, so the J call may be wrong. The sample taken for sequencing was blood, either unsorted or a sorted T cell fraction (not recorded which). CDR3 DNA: TGTGCCAGCAGTTACCCACCCTACGAGCAGTTCTTC. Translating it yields CASSYPPYEQFF.